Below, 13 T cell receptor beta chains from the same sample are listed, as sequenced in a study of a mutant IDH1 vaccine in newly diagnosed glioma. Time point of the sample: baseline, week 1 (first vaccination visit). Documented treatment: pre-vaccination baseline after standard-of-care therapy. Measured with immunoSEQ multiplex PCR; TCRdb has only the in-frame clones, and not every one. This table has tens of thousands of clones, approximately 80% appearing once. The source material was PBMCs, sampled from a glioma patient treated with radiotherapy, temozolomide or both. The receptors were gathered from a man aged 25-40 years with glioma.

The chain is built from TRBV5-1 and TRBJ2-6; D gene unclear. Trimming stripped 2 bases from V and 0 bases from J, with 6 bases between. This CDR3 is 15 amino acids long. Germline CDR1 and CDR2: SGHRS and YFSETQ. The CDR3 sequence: CASSLGSSGANVLTF. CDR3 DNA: TGCGCCAGCAGCTTAGGAAGCTCTGGGGCCAACGTCCTGACTTTC.

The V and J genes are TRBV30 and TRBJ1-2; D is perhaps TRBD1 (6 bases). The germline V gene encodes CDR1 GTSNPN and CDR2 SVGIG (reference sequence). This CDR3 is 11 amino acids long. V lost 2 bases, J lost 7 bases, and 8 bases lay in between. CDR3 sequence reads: CAWSRGGGYTF. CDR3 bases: TGTGCCTGGAGTAGAGGGGGTGGCTACACCTTC.

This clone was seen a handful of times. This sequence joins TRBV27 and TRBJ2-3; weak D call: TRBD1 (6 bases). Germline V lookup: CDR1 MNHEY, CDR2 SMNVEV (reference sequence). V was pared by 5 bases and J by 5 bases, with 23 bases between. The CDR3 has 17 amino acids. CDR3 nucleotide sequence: TGTGCCAGCAGTATCAGGGGACCCCTACAATCCGGAGATACGCAGTATTTT. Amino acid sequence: CASSIRGPLQSGDTQYF.

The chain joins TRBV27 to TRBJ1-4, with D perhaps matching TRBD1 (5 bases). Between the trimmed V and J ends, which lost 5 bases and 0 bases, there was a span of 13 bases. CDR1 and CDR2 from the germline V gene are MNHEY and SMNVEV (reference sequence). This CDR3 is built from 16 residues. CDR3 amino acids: CASSRLGVSTNEKLFF. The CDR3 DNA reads TGTGCCAGCAGTCGCTTGGGGGTTTCAACTAATGAAAAACTGTTTTTT.

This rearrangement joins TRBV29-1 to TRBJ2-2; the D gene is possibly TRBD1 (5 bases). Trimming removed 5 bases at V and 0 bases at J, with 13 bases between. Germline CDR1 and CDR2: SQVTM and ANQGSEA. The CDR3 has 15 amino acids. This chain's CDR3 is CSVLSGQPNTGELFF. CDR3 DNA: TGCAGCGTTTTATCAGGGCAGCCGAACACCGGGGAGCTGTTTTTT.

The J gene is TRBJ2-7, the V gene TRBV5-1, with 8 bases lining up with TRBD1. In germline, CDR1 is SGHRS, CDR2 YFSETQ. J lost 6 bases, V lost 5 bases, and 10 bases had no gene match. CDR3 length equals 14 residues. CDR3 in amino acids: CASRLNDRGSEQYF. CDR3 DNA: TGCGCCAGCAGACTAAACGACAGGGGATCCGAGCAGTACTTC.

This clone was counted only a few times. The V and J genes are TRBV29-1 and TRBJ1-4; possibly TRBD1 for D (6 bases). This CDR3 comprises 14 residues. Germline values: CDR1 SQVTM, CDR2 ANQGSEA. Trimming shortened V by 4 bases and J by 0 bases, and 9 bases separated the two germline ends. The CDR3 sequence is CSVVGGTTNEKLFF. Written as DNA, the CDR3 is TGCAGCGTTGTAGGGGGGACAACTAATGAAAAACTGTTTTTT.

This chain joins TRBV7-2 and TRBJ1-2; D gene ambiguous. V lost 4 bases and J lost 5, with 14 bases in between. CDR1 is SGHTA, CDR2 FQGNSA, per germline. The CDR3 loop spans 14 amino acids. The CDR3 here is CASSSATDPYGYTF. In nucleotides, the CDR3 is TGTGCCAGCAGCTCTGCTACAGACCCTTATGGCTACACCTTC.

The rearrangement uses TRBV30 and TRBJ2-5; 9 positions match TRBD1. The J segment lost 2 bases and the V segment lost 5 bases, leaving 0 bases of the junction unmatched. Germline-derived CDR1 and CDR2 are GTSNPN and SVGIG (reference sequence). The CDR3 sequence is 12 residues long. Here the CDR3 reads CAWGQGQETQYF. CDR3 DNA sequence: TGTGCCTGGGGACAGGGGCAAGAGACCCAGTACTTC.

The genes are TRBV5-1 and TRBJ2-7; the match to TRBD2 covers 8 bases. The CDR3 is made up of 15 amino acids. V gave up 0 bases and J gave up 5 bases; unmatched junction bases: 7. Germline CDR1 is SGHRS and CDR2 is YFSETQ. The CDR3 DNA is TGCGCCAGCAGCTTGGTCGAGCGGGAGAGCGACGAGCAGTACTTC. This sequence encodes CASSLVERESDEQYF. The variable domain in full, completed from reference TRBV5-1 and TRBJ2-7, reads KAGVTQTPRYLIKTRGQQVTLSCSPISGHRSVSWYQQTPGQGLQFLFEYFSETQRNKGNFPGRFSGRQFSNSRSEMNVSTLELGDSALYLCASSLVERESDEQYFGPGTRLTVT.

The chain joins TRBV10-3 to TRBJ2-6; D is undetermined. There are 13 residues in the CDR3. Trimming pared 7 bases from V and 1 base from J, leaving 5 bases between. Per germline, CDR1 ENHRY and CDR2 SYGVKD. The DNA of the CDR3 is TGTGCCATCACTGGATCTGGGGCCAACGTCCTGACTTTC. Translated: CAITGSGANVLTF.

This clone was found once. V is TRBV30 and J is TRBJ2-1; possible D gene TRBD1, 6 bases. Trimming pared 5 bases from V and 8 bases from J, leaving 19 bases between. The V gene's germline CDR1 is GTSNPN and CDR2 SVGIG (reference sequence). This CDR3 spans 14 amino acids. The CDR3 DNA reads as TGTGCCTGGGAACAGGGTGATACCTCTCATGAGCAGTTCTTC. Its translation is CAWEQGDTSHEQFF.

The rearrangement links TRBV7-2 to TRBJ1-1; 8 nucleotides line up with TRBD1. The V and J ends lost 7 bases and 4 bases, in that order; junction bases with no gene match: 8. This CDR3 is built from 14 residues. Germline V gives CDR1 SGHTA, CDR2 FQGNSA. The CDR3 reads CASTQQGGLTEAFF. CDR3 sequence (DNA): TGTGCCAGCACCCAACAGGGGGGTCTCACTGAAGCTTTCTTT.